The entry below gives a single T cell receptor beta chain sequence along with its context. Its antigen remains unknown. The CDR3 contains 13 residues. V gave up 8 bases and J gave up 0 bases, with 8 bases separating them. Germline CDR1 and CDR2: LNHDA and SQIVND (reference sequence). This entry comes from a study of CD8+ T cells in alopecia areata. Background on the study: After 6 to 18 months of tofacitinib, follow-up continued 6 months off drug.

Study-wide findings and caveats: For patients receiving tofacitinib, scalp clonality and expanded CD8+ clones among the top 100 significantly decreased. Many expanded lesional clones remained in scalp and blood on tofacitinib.

Treatment reported: oral pan-JAK inhibitor, 5-10 mg twice daily. The sequencing template was cDNA reverse transcribed from extracted RNA. Repertoires were generated with immunoSEQ multiplex PCR, while TCRdb's copy carries only in-frame clones and drops some. This sample has roughly 190,000 clones, with more than 55% found just once. The sequenced sample was CD4+ T cells sorted from blood, obtained around week 50, from a patient treated with tofacitinib. This chain connects TRBV19 to TRBJ1-5; D unresolved. This TCR was recovered from a human donor with alopecia areata. Written as DNA, the CDR3 is TGTGCCAGTGGACCCTTTAGCAATCAGCCCCAGCATTTT. This codes for CASGPFSNQPQHF.